This TCR beta chain was sequenced for a study of control samples from healthy donors and cancer patients. Assay: immunoSEQ multiplex PCR; the TCRdb copy retains only in-frame clones and omits some. Of fewer than 250,000 clones listed, over 80% are singletons. Germline CDR1 is LGHDT and CDR2 is YNNKEL (reference sequence). Trimming stripped 4 bases from V and 5 bases from J, with 11 bases between. This CDR3 has 14 amino acids. The chain joins TRBV3-1 (or the pseudogene TRBV3-2) to TRBJ2-2; no firm D call. The TCR originated in a man younger than 40 in good health. Material: blood. In DNA, the CDR3 is TGTGCCAGCAGCCTGGGGTGGGAAACCGGGGAGCTGTTTTTT. Protein sequence: CASSLGWETGELFF.